A selection of T cell receptor beta chains follows, all from one sample in a study of response to subunit inactivated influenza vaccine. A single record per CDR3 protein comes from TCRdb applying MiXCR to the RT-PCR reads. The data contain 500,000 to 600,000 distinct CDR3 sequences, more than 15% of them singletons. This specimen was CD4+ T cells sorted from PBMCs, taken less than 25 months after vaccination. These receptors were taken from a man aged 50 to 69 who received an inactivated influenza vaccine. Each CDR3 is given with its conserved first and last residue. D genes are given only for firm matches. Some rows have no size entry. The others give once, few or many, or a class for an expanded clone.

j_call v_call clone_size d_call cdr3_nt cdr3_aa
TRBJ2-7 TRBV6-2/TRBV6-3 few . TGTGCCAGCAACTCCGGGACACCCTACGAGCAGTACTTC CASNSGTPYEQYF
TRBJ2-3 TRBV5-1 . TRBD2 TGCGCCAGCAGCTTGAGTCTCTCGGGGGGACAGTATTTT CASSLSLSGGQYF
TRBJ2-5 TRBV5-1 . . TGCGCCAGCAGCTTTACAGACAGAGACACGGAGACCCAGTACTTC CASSFTDRDTETQYF
TRBJ1-1 TRBV7-9 few . TGTGCCAGCATGGGGTTATCGAACACTGAAGCTTTCTTT CASMGLSNTEAFF
TRBJ1-1 TRBV20-1 . TRBD1 TGCAGTGCTGCGAGACAGGGACTGAACACTGAAGCTTTCTTT CSAARQGLNTEAFF
TRBJ2-7 TRBV2 . TRBD1 TGTGCCAGCAGCGCTCAGGGGGCGAACTACGAGCAGTACTTC CASSAQGANYEQYF
TRBJ2-7 TRBV20-1 . TRBD2 TGCAGTGCTAGTGCTCCGCAGACTAGCGGGACTATCTACGAGCAGTACTTC CSASAPQTSGTIYEQYF
TRBJ2-5 TRBV20-1 many . TGCAGTGCTAGAATTGGCGTAGAGACCCAGTACTTC CSARIGVETQYF
TRBJ1-5 TRBV25-1 many . TGTGCCAGCAGTGAATTGCAGGTTGGACAGCCCCAGCATTTT CASSELQVGQPQHF
TRBJ2-6 TRBV29-1 few TRBD1 TGCAGCGTTGCGGACAGGGGGCTTACTGGGGCCAACGTCCTGACTTTC CSVADRGLTGANVLTF
TRBJ2-2 TRBV11-1 . . TGTGCCAGCAGCTTAGCCGAAATCACCGGGGAGCTGTTTTTT CASSLAEITGELFF
TRBJ1-2 TRBV15 few . TGTGCCACCAGCAGACCGGGACAAATTCGGGGTGGCTACACCTTC CATSRPGQIRGGYTF
TRBJ1-1 TRBV4-3 . . TGCGCCAGCAGCCAAGAGCCAGAGGACACTGAAGCTTTCTTT CASSQEPEDTEAFF
TRBJ2-5 TRBV5-1 many TRBD2 TGCGCCAGCAGTCGGACTAGGGAAGAGACCCAGTACTTC CASSRTREETQYF
TRBJ2-1 TRBV15 once TRBD1 TGTGCCACCAGCAGAGATTTGTTGGGAAATGGACAGGGGATCCATGAGCAGTTCTTC CATSRDLLGNGQGIHEQFF
TRBJ2-7 TRBV6-2/TRBV6-3 . TRBD2 TGTGCCAGCAGAAATCAGCGGGAGCGCTCCTACGAGCAGTACTTC CASRNQRERSYEQYF
TRBJ2-1 TRBV10-1 . . TGCGCCAGCAGCCCCGGGACTCCCCGCTACAATGAGCAGTTCTTC CASSPGTPRYNEQFF
TRBJ2-2 TRBV5-1 . TRBD2 TGCGCCAGCAGCGACCCCACGGGAGGCGGGGAGCTGTTTTTT CASSDPTGGGELFF
TRBJ2-4 TRBV3-1 . . TGTGCCAGCAGCCAATACAGCATTCAGTACTTC CASSQYSIQYF
TRBJ1-1 TRBV2 . TRBD1 TGTGCCAGCAGTGAAGCGTGGCAGGGGGACACTGAAGCTTTCTTT CASSEAWQGDTEAFF
TRBJ2-3 TRBV7-9 many . TGTGCCAGCAGTACCCCTTTTATGGCAACTCAAGATACGCAGTATTTT CASSTPFMATQDTQYF
TRBJ2-1 TRBV20-1 . TRBD1 TGCAGTGCTAGACCACCCGGGACAGGGAACTACAATGAGCAGTTCTTC CSARPPGTGNYNEQFF
TRBJ1-5 TRBV6-2/TRBV6-3 . TRBD1 TGTGCCGGGGGACAGGCGATCAATCAGCCCCAGCATTTT CAGGQAINQPQHF
TRBJ1-6 TRBV28 few . TGTGCCAGCAGTTTAGGTCGCAACGTTAATAATTCACCCCTCCACTTT CASSLGRNVNNSPLHF
TRBJ1-3 TRBV28 . . TGTGCCAGCAGTTCATTAGGGACGTCCTCTGGAAACACCATATATTTT CASSSLGTSSGNTIYF
TRBJ2-1 TRBV7-2 few . TGTGCCAGCAGCCCCGGCGGATGGGAGCAGTTCTTC CASSPGGWEQFF
TRBJ2-3 TRBV5-1 . TRBD1 TGCGCCAGCAGCCCGGACAGGGACACAGATACGCAGTATTTT CASSPDRDTDTQYF
TRBJ1-2 TRBV10-3 few . TGTGCCATCAGCCCCCCAGGATCTGGCTACACCTTC CAISPPGSGYTF
TRBJ2-6 TRBV4-2 few . TGTGCCAGCAGCCGTACAGGATTAAGCTCTGGGGCCAACGTCCTGACTTTC CASSRTGLSSGANVLTF
TRBJ2-2 TRBV18 few TRBD1 TGTGCCAGCTCACCACCGACAGGGGGTACCGGGGAGCTGTTTTTT CASSPPTGGTGELFF
TRBJ1-4 TRBV10-3 few . TGTGCCATCAGTGCACAGCCGAATGAAAAACTGTTTTTT CAISAQPNEKLFF
TRBJ2-1 TRBV25-1 few . TGTGCCAGCAGTCCCGTCCCCAGGGAGCTGTTCTTC CASSPVPRELFF
TRBJ2-3 TRBV7-8 . . TGTGCCAGCAGCTCGACAGCCTACTCGAGCACAGATACGCAGTATTTT CASSSTAYSSTDTQYF
TRBJ2-5 TRBV11-1 few TRBD2 TGTGCCAGCAGCTTAGGACTAGCGGGGCGAAAGTACCAAGAGACCCAGTACTTC CASSLGLAGRKYQETQYF
TRBJ1-2 TRBV7-2 . . TGTGCCAGCAGCCCCCGGGGAACAGCGGGCTACACCTTC CASSPRGTAGYTF
TRBJ1-1 TRBV12-3/TRBV12-4 few . TGTGCCAGCAGAACAGGGTTGGGCACTGAAGCTTTCTTT CASRTGLGTEAFF